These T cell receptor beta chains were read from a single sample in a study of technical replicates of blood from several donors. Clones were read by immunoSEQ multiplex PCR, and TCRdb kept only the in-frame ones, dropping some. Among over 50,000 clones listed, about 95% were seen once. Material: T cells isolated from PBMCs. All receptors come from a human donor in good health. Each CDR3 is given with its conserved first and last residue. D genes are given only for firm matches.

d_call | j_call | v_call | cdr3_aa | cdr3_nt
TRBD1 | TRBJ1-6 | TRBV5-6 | CASSLVTGDNSPLHF | TGTGCCAGCAGCTTGGTGACAGGGGATAATTCACCCCTCCACTTT
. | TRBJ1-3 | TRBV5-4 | CASSRQGNGNTIYF | TGTGCCAGCAGCCGGCAGGGGAATGGAAACACCATATATTTT
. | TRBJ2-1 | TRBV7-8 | CASSARQYEQFF | TGTGCCAGCAGCGCCCGACAGTATGAGCAGTTCTTC
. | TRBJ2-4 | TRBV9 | CASSVEAGTGNIQYF | TGTGCCAGCAGCGTAGAAGCCGGGACTGGGAACATTCAGTACTTC
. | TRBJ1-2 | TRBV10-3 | CAISESAGLEANYGYTF | TGTGCCATCAGTGAGTCGGCGGGCTTAGAAGCTAACTATGGCTACACCTTC
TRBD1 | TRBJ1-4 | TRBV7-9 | CASSLRATGYSEKLFF | TGTGCCAGCAGCTTACGAGCGACAGGGTATAGTGAAAAACTGTTTTTT
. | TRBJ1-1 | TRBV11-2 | CASNGQLMNTEAFF | TGTGCCAGCAACGGACAGCTGATGAACACTGAAGCTTTCTTT
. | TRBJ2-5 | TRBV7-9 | CASSLGGRQEETQYF | TGTGCCAGCAGCTTAGGAGGGCGGCAAGAAGAGACCCAGTACTTC
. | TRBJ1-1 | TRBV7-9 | CASSTQGEAFF | TGTGCCAGCAGCACTCAGGGGGAAGCTTTCTTT
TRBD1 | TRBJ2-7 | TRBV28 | CASSLPWTGSYEQYF | TGTGCCAGCAGTTTACCCTGGACAGGCTCCTACGAGCAGTACTTC
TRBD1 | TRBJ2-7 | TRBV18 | CASSPQGGQELPYEQYF | TGTGCCAGCTCACCACAAGGCGGACAGGAGCTACCCTACGAGCAGTACTTC
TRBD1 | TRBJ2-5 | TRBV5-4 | CASSLGQGALETQYF | TGTGCCAGCAGCTTGGGGCAGGGGGCCCTAGAGACCCAGTACTTC
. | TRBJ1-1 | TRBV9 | CASSGQTNTEAFF | TGTGCCAGCAGCGGACAGACCAACACTGAAGCTTTCTTT
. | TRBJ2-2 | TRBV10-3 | CAIRTGTRLAEAGELFF | TGTGCCATTAGGACAGGGACCCGACTAGCCGAGGCCGGGGAGCTGTTTTTT